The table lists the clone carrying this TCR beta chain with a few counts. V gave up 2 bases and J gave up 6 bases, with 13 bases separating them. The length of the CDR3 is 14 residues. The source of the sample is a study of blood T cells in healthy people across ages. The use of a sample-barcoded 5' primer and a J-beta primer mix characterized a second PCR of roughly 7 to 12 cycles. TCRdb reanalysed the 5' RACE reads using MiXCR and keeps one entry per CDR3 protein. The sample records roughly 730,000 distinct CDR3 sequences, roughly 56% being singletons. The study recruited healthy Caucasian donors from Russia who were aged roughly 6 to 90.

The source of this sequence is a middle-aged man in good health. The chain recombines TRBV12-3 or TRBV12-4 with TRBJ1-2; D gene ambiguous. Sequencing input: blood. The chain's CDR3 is CASSLLAGPNGYTF. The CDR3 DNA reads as TGTGCCAGCAGTTTATTGGCCGGACCTAATGGCTACACCTTC.